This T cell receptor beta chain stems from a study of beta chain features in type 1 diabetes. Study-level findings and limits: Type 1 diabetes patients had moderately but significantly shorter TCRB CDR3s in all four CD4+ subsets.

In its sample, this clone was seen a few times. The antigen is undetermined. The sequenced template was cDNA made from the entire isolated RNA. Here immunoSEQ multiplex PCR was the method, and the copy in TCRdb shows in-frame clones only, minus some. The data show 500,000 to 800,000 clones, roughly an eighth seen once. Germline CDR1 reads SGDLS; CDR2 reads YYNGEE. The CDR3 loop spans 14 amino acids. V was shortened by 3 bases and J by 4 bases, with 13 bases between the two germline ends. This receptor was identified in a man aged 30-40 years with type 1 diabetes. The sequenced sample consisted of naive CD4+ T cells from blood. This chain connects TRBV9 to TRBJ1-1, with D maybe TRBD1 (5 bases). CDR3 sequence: CASSANVRGTEAFF. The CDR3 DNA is TGTGCCAGCAGCGCTAACGTAAGGGGCACTGAAGCTTTCTTT.